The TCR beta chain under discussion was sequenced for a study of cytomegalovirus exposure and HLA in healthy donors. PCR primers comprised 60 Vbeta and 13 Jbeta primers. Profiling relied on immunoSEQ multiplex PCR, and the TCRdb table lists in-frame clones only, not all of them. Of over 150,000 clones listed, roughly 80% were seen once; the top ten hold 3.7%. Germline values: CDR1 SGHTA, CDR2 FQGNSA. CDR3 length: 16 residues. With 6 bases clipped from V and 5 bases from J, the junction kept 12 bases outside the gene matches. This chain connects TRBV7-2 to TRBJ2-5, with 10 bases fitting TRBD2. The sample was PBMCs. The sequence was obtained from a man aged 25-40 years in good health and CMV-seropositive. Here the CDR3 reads CASSSDERGGQETQYF. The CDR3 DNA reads TGTGCCAGCAGTTCCGACGAGCGGGGGGGCCAGGAGACCCAGTACTTC.